A selection of T cell receptor beta chains follows, all from one sample in a study of radiation and T cells in renal cell carcinoma. Generated by immunoSEQ multiplex PCR, the TCRdb table keeps only in-frame clones and is missing some. The sample consists of 120,000 to 150,000 clones, about 88% of them appearing once. The specimen comprised blood, sampled from a patient whose treatment included radiotherapy and nephrectomy. Source of these receptors: a woman in her fifties or sixties with renal cell carcinoma. The CDR3 runs from the conserved cysteine through the conserved F or W. Fields, in order: V gene, clone size, J gene, D gene, CDR3 DNA, CDR3 protein. A D gene is named only where the DNA matches it firmly. Only part of the rows carry a size: once, few, many, or a class if the clone is expanded.

TRBV7-2	.	TRBJ1-6	TRBD1	TGTGCCAGCAGCAAGGAGACAGGCGGCAGGGGGACGACACCCCTCCACTTT	CASSKETGGRGTTPLHF
TRBV5-1	.	TRBJ2-3	.	TGCGCCAGCATCAAGGGGGAGAGCACAGATACGCAGTATTTT	CASIKGESTDTQYF
TRBV10-1	few	TRBJ1-2	.	TGCGCCAGCAGTCCCGGACAGACCTATGGCTACACCTTC	CASSPGQTYGYTF
TRBV6-5	.	TRBJ2-7	TRBD1	TGTGCCAGCAGACGCAGGGGGCGGCACGAGCAGTACTTC	CASRRRGRHEQYF
TRBV19	few	TRBJ1-1	.	TGTGCCTCCTCGGGAGGACCGGTCACTGAAGCTTTCTTT	CASSGGPVTEAFF
TRBV7-2	.	TRBJ1-5	.	TGTGCCAGCAGCCAAGAGATTTATCAGCCCCAGCATTTT	CASSQEIYQPQHF
TRBV6-5	.	TRBJ1-6	.	TGTGCCACCAGGACTGGCATATCACCCCTCCACTTT	CATRTGISPLHF
TRBV21-1	.	TRBJ1-1	.	TGTGCCAGCAGCAAATTAGGGAATTGGGACAGGGGGCTGGTGGGGACTGAAGCTTTCTTT	CASSKLGNWDRGLVGTEAFF
TRBV18	.	TRBJ1-1	.	TGTGCCAGCTCCCAGTCGGGGCTGGACACTGAAGCTTTCTTT	CASSQSGLDTEAFF
TRBV7-9	.	TRBJ1-3	.	TGTGCCAGCAGCCTTGACAAACACACCATATATTTT	CASSLDKHTIYF